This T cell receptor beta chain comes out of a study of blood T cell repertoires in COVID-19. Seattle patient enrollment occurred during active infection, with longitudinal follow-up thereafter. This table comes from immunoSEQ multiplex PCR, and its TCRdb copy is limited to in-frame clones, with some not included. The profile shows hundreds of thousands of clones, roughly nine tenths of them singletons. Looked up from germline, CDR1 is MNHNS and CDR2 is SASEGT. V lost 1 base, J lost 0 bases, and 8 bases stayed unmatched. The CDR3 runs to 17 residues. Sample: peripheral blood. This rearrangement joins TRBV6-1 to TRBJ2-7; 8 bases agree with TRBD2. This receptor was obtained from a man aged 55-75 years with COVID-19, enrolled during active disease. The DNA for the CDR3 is TGTGCCAGCAGTGAAGAGGCCGGGCTAGCGGGCTCCTACGAGCAGTACTTC. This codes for CASSEEAGLAGSYEQYF.